The 32 T cell receptor beta chains presented below share a single source sample, sequenced in a study of Ad26.COV2.S vaccination and SARS-CoV-2 variants. The method was immunoSEQ multiplex PCR; TCRdb's version includes in-frame clones alone and lacks a portion of them. The repertoire includes about 350,000 clones, about 87% of them detected once, and 6.4% sits in the top ten. The treatment: 19 received Ad26.COV2.S at low or high dose, single or two shots; about 5 received placebo; per-sample allocation not given. Vaccine and placebo recipients were sampled on day 63 after the first injection. The starting material was peripheral blood, obtained in a trial of Ad26.COV2.S vaccine versus placebo. These receptors were obtained from a person between 18 and 65 years old who received the Ad26.COV2.S COVID-19 vaccine or a placebo.

The chain uses TRBV2 and TRBJ2-3; 9 nucleotides match TRBD1. The CDR3 consists of 15 residues. J gave up 6 bases and V 6 bases, and 10 bases lay outside the gene matches. The V gene's germline CDR1 is SNHLY and CDR2 FYNNEI. The CDR3 region has the DNA TGTGCCAGCAGGGAGACAGGGGGGGCGCGGGATACGCAGTATTTT. Protein sequence: CASRETGGARDTQYF.

The chain links TRBV19 to TRBJ1-2; TRBD1 might be the D (5 bases). V was trimmed by 1 base and J by 7 bases, leaving 16 bases between them. CDR3 length: 15 residues. Germline CDR1 is LNHDA and CDR2 is SQIVND (reference sequence). The CDR3 DNA reads TGTGCCAGTAGTATAGTGTCTCCAGGGAAAGGTGGCTACACCTTC. This translates into CASSIVSPGKGGYTF.

This clone was recorded once. V and J are TRBV7-3 and TRBJ2-1; no firm D call. CDR1 is SGHTA and CDR2 is FQGTGA in the germline V gene. The V gene lost 1 base and the J gene lost 3 bases, with 4 bases spanning the gap. There are 13 residues in the CDR3. The CDR3 bases are TGTGCCAGCAGCTTAAGCAACTACAATGAGCAGTTCTTC. Translated, it gives CASSLSNYNEQFF.

The chain carries TRBV7-2 and TRBJ2-7; D call uncertain. This CDR3 has 14 residues. The germline V and J ends were trimmed by 0 bases and 1 base, with 7 bases remaining between them. Germline CDR1 is SGHTA and CDR2 is FQGNSA. The CDR3 region is CASSLAALSYEQYF. The CDR3 DNA reads as TGTGCCAGCAGCTTAGCAGCCCTATCCTACGAGCAGTACTTC.

The chain carries TRBV19 and TRBJ2-7; D might be TRBD2 (7 bases). The V and J ends lost 5 bases and 5 bases respectively, with 19 bases between them. This CDR3 is 15 amino acids long. Looked up from germline, CDR1 is LNHDA and CDR2 is SQIVND (reference sequence). CDR3: CASSDRAGRGDEQYF. The CDR3, as DNA: TGTGCCAGTAGTGACAGAGCGGGAAGGGGGGACGAGCAGTACTTC.

This chain joins TRBV9 and TRBJ1-6; D ambiguous. CDR1 SGDLS and CDR2 YYNGEE come from the germline V gene. There are 15 residues in the CDR3. The ends were cut back, 0 bases at V and 5 bases at J, with 9 bases in the middle. CDR3 nucleotides: TGTGCCAGCAGCGTAGGGAGGGTGGATAATTCACCCCTCCACTTT. This gives the protein CASSVGRVDNSPLHF.

This clone was observed a few times. The chain is built from TRBV5-4 and TRBJ2-3, with 10 bases aligning to TRBD2. V was pared by 1 base and J by 5 bases, with 7 bases of the junction left unmatched. Looked up from germline, CDR1 is SGHNT and CDR2 is YYREEE (reference sequence). This CDR3 spans 16 amino acids. CDR3: CASSLWLAGVGDTQYF. DNA of the CDR3: TGTGCCAGCAGCTTGTGGCTAGCGGGAGTTGGAGATACGCAGTATTTT.

The V gene is TRBV5-6, the J gene TRBJ1-2; a weak D match, TRBD1 (6 bases). V was trimmed by 2 bases and J by 6 bases, leaving 8 bases between them. The germline V gene has CDR1 SGHDT and CDR2 YYEEEE. CDR3 length: 12 residues. Here the CDR3 reads CASSFAGDGYTF. The CDR3 coding sequence is TGTGCCAGCAGCTTCGCAGGGGATGGCTACACCTTC.

The sample holds a few counts of this clone. This sequence joins TRBV7-8 and TRBJ1-1; D remains unclear. The germline gives CDR1 SGHVS, CDR2 FQNEAQ. V lost 4 bases and J 4 bases, leaving 22 bases between the germline ends. The CDR3 extends over 17 amino acids. In DNA, the CDR3 is TGTGCCAGCAGCTCCCCGACCCTCCAGTGGTCAAGCACTGAAGCTTTCTTT. This codes for CASSSPTLQWSSTEAFF. Together with reference TRBV7-8 and TRBJ1-1, the CDR3 gives the full variable domain: GAGVSQSPRYKVAKRGQDVALRCDPISGHVSLFWYQQALGQGPEFLTYFQNEAQLDKSGLPSDRFFAERPEGSVSTLKIQRTQQEDSAVYLCASSSPTLQWSSTEAFFGQGTRLTVV.

The chain links TRBV5-1 to TRBJ1-1; 8 bases line up with TRBD1. The V and J ends lost 0 bases and 0 bases, in that order; junction bases with no gene match: 4. The CDR3 is 16 residues long. From germline, CDR1 is SGHRS and CDR2 YFSETQ. The CDR3 here is CASSLVTGDLNTEAFF. CDR3 bases: TGCGCCAGCAGCTTGGTGACAGGGGATCTGAACACTGAAGCTTTCTTT.

V is TRBV7-3 and J is TRBJ2-5; D might be TRBD1 (5 bases). The germline V gene has CDR1 SGHTA and CDR2 FQGTGA. The CDR3 extends over 15 amino acids. Trimming shortened V by 3 bases and J by 1 base, and 12 bases separated the two germline ends. Written as DNA, the CDR3 is TGTGCCAGCAGCTTGAGCAGGGATATCCAAGAGACCCAGTACTTC. This translates into CASSLSRDIQETQYF.

The chain joins TRBV12-3 or TRBV12-4 to TRBJ1-3, with unresolved D. This CDR3 has 12 amino acids. The V and J ends lost 1 base and 6 bases respectively, with 4 bases between them. CDR3 sequence: CASSLGLNTIYF. CDR3 sequence (DNA): TGTGCCAGCAGTTTAGGGTTAAACACCATATATTTT.

The gene calls are TRBV30 and TRBJ2-2; TRBD2 matches 10 bases. Germline CDR1 is GTSNPN and CDR2 is SVGIG (reference sequence). The CDR3 is made up of 15 amino acids. With 3 bases clipped from V and 7 bases from J, the junction kept 8 bases outside the gene matches. The CDR3 bases are TGTGCCTGGAGAAGCGGGAGGGGGATCTTCGGGGAGCTGTTTTTT. It encodes CAWRSGRGIFGELFF.

The V and J genes are TRBV6-5 and TRBJ1-2, with 9 nucleotides matching TRBD1. Germline assignment: CDR1 MNHEY and CDR2 SVGAGI. J was trimmed by 9 bases and V by 0 bases; bases with no gene match: 5. The CDR3 is made up of 14 amino acids. This CDR3 is CASSYSGTGIRYTF. The CDR3 DNA sequence: TGTGCCAGCAGTTACTCCGGGACAGGGATTCGCTACACCTTC.

The gene calls are TRBV7-2 and TRBJ1-5, with a weak D call TRBD1 (6 bases). Germline CDR1 is SGHTA and CDR2 is FQGNSA. This CDR3 has 15 amino acids. V was trimmed by 1 base and J by 5 bases, leaving 12 bases between them. CDR3 nucleotides: TGTGCCAGCAGCTTAGTTGGACAGCCACATCAGCCCCAGCATTTT. It yields the protein CASSLVGQPHQPQHF.

This clone was counted only a few times. This sequence joins TRBV4-1 and TRBJ2-7; no reliable D call. The V end was cut by 3 bases, the J end by 3 bases, with 9 bases between. The CDR3 length is 13 residues. Germline V gene lookup returns CDR1 MGHRA and CDR2 YSYEKL. CDR3 DNA sequence: TGCGCCAGCAGCCACAGTTTGGGCTACGAGCAGTACTTC. This gives the protein CASSHSLGYEQYF.

The chain uses TRBV6-1 and TRBJ1-1; D is uncertain. The CDR3 spans 16 residues. Per germline, CDR1 MNHNS and CDR2 SASEGT. V was pared by 3 bases and J by 1 base, with 15 bases between. The CDR3 is CASSEVRSQQNTEAFF. For the CDR3, the DNA is TGTGCCAGCAGTGAGGTTAGGAGTCAGCAGAACACTGAAGCTTTCTTT.

The rearrangement joins TRBV7-8 to TRBJ1-5, with unresolved D. Germline CDR1 and CDR2: SGHVS and FQNEAQ. The length of the CDR3 is 14 residues. V was clipped by 0 bases and J by 9 bases, with 12 bases between them. The CDR3 sequence: CASSLATSRGPQHF. The CDR3 DNA reads TGTGCCAGCAGCTTAGCGACATCGCGGGGGCCCCAGCATTTT.

In DNA form, the CDR3 reads TGTGCCAGCAGCCAAGAAGGAGAAATCCGACCCGGGGAGCTGTTTTTT. Protein sequence: CASSQEGEIRPGELFF. The chain joins TRBV3-1 (or the pseudogene TRBV3-2) to TRBJ2-2; D unresolved. Germline-derived CDR1 and CDR2 are LGHDT and YNNKEL (reference sequence). The germline V and J ends were trimmed by 0 bases and 6 bases, with 14 bases remaining between them. CDR3 length: 16 residues.

The chain carries TRBV12-2 and TRBJ2-2; TRBD1, as called in the table, went unchecked against the DNA. TRBV12-2 is a listed pseudogene. There are 16 residues in the CDR3. The CDR3 DNA sequence: TGTGCAAGTCGCTTAGCGGTGGGGCTGAACACCGGGGAGCTGTTTTTT. This sequence encodes CASRLAVGLNTGELFF.

This chain uses TRBV12-3 or TRBV12-4 with TRBJ2-1, with D unresolved. This CDR3 spans 13 amino acids. The V end was cut by 2 bases, the J end by 8 bases, with 10 bases between. The CDR3 reads CASSLSIKDEQFF. The DNA for the CDR3 is TGTGCCAGCAGTTTAAGCATAAAGGATGAGCAGTTCTTC.

V gene TRBV6-6 combines with J gene TRBJ2-7, with unresolved D. The CDR3 sequence is 14 residues long. Germline V gives CDR1 MNHNY, CDR2 SVGAGI (reference sequence). The V and J ends lost 6 bases and 10 bases respectively, with 22 bases between them. CDR3 DNA sequence: TGTGCCAGCAGCCTCTCGGGCCTAGTCCCTGAACAGTACTTC. Protein: CASSLSGLVPEQYF.

The chain employs TRBV5-1 and TRBJ1-2; 8 bases are a match to TRBD1. The CDR3 consists of 14 residues. Germline V gives CDR1 SGHRS, CDR2 YFSETQ. V lost 4 bases to trimming and J lost 4 bases; unmatched junction nucleotides: 6. The CDR3 loop is CASSPDRGAYGYTF. The DNA of the CDR3 is TGCGCCAGCAGCCCCGACAGGGGTGCCTATGGCTACACCTTC.

V is TRBV5-8 and J is TRBJ2-3; D call uncertain. Per germline, CDR1 SGHTS and CDR2 YDEGEE. This CDR3 spans 14 amino acids. V lost 1 base to trimming and J lost 1 base, with 7 bases between them. The CDR3: CASSLSAGTDTQYF. In nucleotides, the CDR3 is TGTGCCAGCAGCTTGTCCGCAGGCACAGATACGCAGTATTTT.

The chain carries TRBV29-1 and TRBJ1-2; tentatively, D is TRBD1 (5 bases). The V end was cut by 0 bases, the J end by 3 bases, with 11 bases between. Per the germline V gene, CDR1 is SQVTM and CDR2 is ANQGSEA. This CDR3 comprises 14 residues. The CDR3 bases are TGCAGCGTTGAAGATTTTGACAGCGACTATGGCTACACCTTC. The encoded protein is CSVEDFDSDYGYTF.

The chain uses TRBV6-2 or TRBV6-3 and TRBJ2-2, with D possibly matching TRBD1 (6 bases). Germline V lookup: CDR1 MNHEY, CDR2 SVGEGT. V was cut by 5 bases and J by 2 bases, with 9 bases left in between. This CDR3 region has 14 residues. The CDR3 loop is CASSKDSNTGELFF. In DNA form, the CDR3 reads TGTGCCAGCAGTAAGGACAGTAACACCGGGGAGCTGTTTTTT.

The chain combines TRBV6-5 with TRBJ2-2; D may be TRBD2 (7 bases). The CDR3 spans 14 residues. In germline, CDR1 is MNHEY, CDR2 SVGAGI. The V end lost 5 bases, the J end lost 5 bases, and 12 bases lay between the germline ends. Written as DNA, the CDR3 is TGTGCCAGCAGTCTGAAGGGGGGGACCGGGGAGCTGTTTTTT. Its translation is CASSLKGGTGELFF.

The V call is TRBV27, the J call TRBJ1-4; D call uncertain. Deletions cut 6 bases from V and 0 bases from J, with 11 bases between. The CDR3 consists of 15 residues. The germline V gene has CDR1 MNHEY and CDR2 SMNVEV (reference sequence). The DNA for the CDR3 is TGTGCCAGCAGCCGTCGGAGCGCAACTAATGAAAAACTGTTTTTT. Translating gives CASSRRSATNEKLFF. The variable domain in full, with the rest retrieved from reference TRBV27 and TRBJ1-4, is EAQVTQNPRYLITVTGKKLTVTCSQNMNHEYMSWYRQDPGLGLRQIYYSMNVEVTDKGDVPEGYKVSRKEKRNFPLILESPSPNQTSLYFCASSRRSATNEKLFFGSGTQLSVL.

CDR3: CASSAVTYNEQFF. CDR3 in DNA: TGTGCCAGCAGCGCTGTGACCTACAATGAGCAGTTCTTC. V and J are TRBV7-2 and TRBJ2-1; D ambiguous. Germline V gene lookup returns CDR1 SGHTA and CDR2 FQGNSA. Trimming removed 5 bases at V and 2 bases at J, with 7 bases between. This CDR3 spans 13 amino acids.

This chain connects TRBV7-9 to TRBJ2-2, with D possibly TRBD1 on 7 matching bases. Germline CDR1 reads SEHNR; CDR2 reads FQNEAQ (reference sequence). Trimming cost V 4 bases and J 11 bases, with 23 bases left between them. The CDR3 covers 16 residues. The CDR3 reads CASSSAADRRARELFF. The CDR3 DNA is TGTGCCAGCAGCTCTGCTGCGGACAGGAGGGCCCGAGAGCTGTTTTTT.

The V call is TRBV27, the J call TRBJ2-2; the D call may be TRBD1 or TRBD2 (6 bases each). Looked up from germline, CDR1 is MNHEY and CDR2 is SMNVEV (reference sequence). Trimming cost V 8 bases and J 2 bases, with 21 bases left between them. This CDR3 comprises 17 residues. DNA of the CDR3: TGTGCCAGCCACGGGGGCTTCGAGCGGAGTAACACCGGGGAGCTGTTTTTT. It is translated as CASHGGFERSNTGELFF.

About this clone: Additional DNA sequences in this sample encode the identical CDR3. This chain connects TRBV30 to TRBJ1-1; a weak D match, TRBD1 (5 bases). The germline V gene has CDR1 GTSNPN and CDR2 SVGIG (reference sequence). The CDR3 is 11 residues long. V gave up 2 bases and J gave up 7 bases, with 8 bases separating them. The CDR3 is CAWSLRGEAFF. CDR3 coding DNA: TGTGCCTGGAGTTTGAGGGGTGAAGCTTTCTTT.